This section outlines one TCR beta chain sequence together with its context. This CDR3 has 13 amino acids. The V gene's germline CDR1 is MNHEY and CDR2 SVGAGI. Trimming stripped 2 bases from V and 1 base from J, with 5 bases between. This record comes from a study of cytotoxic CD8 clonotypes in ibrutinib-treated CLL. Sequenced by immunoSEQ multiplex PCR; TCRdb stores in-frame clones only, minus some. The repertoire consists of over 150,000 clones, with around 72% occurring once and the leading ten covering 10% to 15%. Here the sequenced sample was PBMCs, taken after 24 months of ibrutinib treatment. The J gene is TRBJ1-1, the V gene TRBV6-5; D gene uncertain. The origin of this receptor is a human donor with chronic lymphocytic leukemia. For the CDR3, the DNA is TGTGCCAGCAGTTACCTGGGGAACACTGAAGCTTTCTTT. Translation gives CASSYLGNTEAFF.